This TCR beta chain originates from a study of PD-1 blockade in mismatch repair-deficient tumors. Trimming pared 2 bases from V and 6 bases from J, leaving 12 bases between. CDR3 length: 14 residues. CDR1 is SGHRS and CDR2 is YFSETQ in the germline V gene. Details on this clone: Its antigen is undetermined.

Study results and limitations: After pembrolizumab, tumor-resident clones rose rapidly, then generally contracted before radiologic responses.

PCR or immunohistochemistry showed mismatch repair deficiency in every enrolled patient. The TCR-sequenced patients were a few responders to pembrolizumab. Clones were read by immunoSEQ multiplex PCR, and TCRdb kept only the in-frame ones, dropping some. The data hold 100,000 to 150,000 clones, with around 87% observed a single time. The clonotype originates from an adult with mismatch repair-deficient cancer. Sequenced here: peripheral blood, sampled 44 weeks after starting pembrolizumab. This chain joins TRBV5-1 and TRBJ2-1, with a weak D call TRBD2 (6 bases). The CDR3 is CASSFRRDLNEQFF. The CDR3 region has the DNA TGCGCCAGCAGCTTTCGGCGGGACCTCAATGAGCAGTTCTTC.